These T cell receptor beta chains were read from a single sample in a study of blood T cell repertoires in COVID-19. Generated by immunoSEQ multiplex PCR, the TCRdb table keeps only in-frame clones and is missing some. The sample has approximately 250,000 clones; approximately 88% are singletons. The sequenced material came from PBMCs or T cells enriched from blood (not recorded which). The receptors were gathered from a woman between 40 and 50 years old with acute COVID-19. The CDR3 runs from the conserved cysteine through the conserved F or W. A D gene is named only where the DNA matches it firmly.

j_call,d_call,v_call,cdr3_aa
TRBJ1-2,NA,TRBV11-2,CASSTGTLKDYGYTF
TRBJ1-1,NA,TRBV5-1,CASSATRVMNTEAFF
TRBJ2-1,TRBD2,TRBV2,CASSVDAGLAGGGSYNEQFF
TRBJ1-3,NA,TRBV19,CASSYAGRDSGNTIYF
TRBJ1-1,TRBD1,TRBV19,CASSMLFSAGGAFF
TRBJ2-3,TRBD2,TRBV9,CASSVAPLAGFTDTQYF
TRBJ1-2,NA,TRBV9,CASSARDTGYLGYTF
TRBJ1-2,NA,TRBV2,CASSAGRDYGYTF
TRBJ1-5,NA,TRBV19,CASSPPVPPQPQHF
TRBJ2-7,TRBD1,TRBV5-1,CASSLIRGGTGYGTWGYEQYF
TRBJ1-5,NA,TRBV11-3,CASSLDIGQHSNQPQHF
TRBJ2-7,TRBD1,TRBV18,CASSAGTGILTSYEQYF
TRBJ2-3,TRBD1,TRBV6-2/TRBV6-3,CASSYSVTGTALTDTQYF
TRBJ2-3,TRBD2,TRBV10-1,CASSEGSGRAADTQYF
TRBJ1-6,TRBD1,TRBV27,CASSSDRASSYNSPLHF
TRBJ1-2,NA,TRBV4-1,CASSQEQEKTFGYTF
TRBJ1-2,TRBD1,TRBV6-5,CASSLAGQGYGYTF
TRBJ1-2,NA,TRBV5-5,CASSFWAGVGYTF
TRBJ1-1,TRBD1,TRBV19,CASSTHDPSGGSGTEAFF